The clone carrying this T cell receptor (beta chain) appeared many times. Arm-PCR of CDR3 regions and iRepertoire HTBI primers were the basis on which TCR beta libraries were built. TCRdb fed the multiplex PCR reads into MiXCR, producing one record per CDR3 protein. Altogether about 420,000 distinct CDR3 sequences are present, approximately 16% being singletons, with the ten largest covering about 25%. The source of the sample is a study of regulatory T cells in long-lasting Graves disease. V was trimmed by 8 bases and J by 0 bases, leaving 11 bases between them. The CDR3 consists of 15 residues. Per germline, CDR1 MNHEY and CDR2 SMNVEV (reference sequence). Time point of the sample: newly diagnosed GD, antithyroid drugs for less than 3 months. Isolated PBMC RNA provided the starting material for the TCR library. The sample also formed part of further work on T cells in Graves' hyperthyroidism and ophthalmopathy.

The receptor's source is a woman under 30 with Graves disease. The rearrangement uses TRBV27 and TRBJ2-6; maybe TRBD1 (5 bases). The sequencing here drew on peripheral blood mononuclear cells (PBMCs), taken at new diagnosis, from a patient treated with antithyroid drugs. The CDR3 region has the DNA TGTGCCAGCGCAAACAGGATCTCTGGGGCCAACGTCCTGACTTTC. This translates into CASANRISGANVLTF.